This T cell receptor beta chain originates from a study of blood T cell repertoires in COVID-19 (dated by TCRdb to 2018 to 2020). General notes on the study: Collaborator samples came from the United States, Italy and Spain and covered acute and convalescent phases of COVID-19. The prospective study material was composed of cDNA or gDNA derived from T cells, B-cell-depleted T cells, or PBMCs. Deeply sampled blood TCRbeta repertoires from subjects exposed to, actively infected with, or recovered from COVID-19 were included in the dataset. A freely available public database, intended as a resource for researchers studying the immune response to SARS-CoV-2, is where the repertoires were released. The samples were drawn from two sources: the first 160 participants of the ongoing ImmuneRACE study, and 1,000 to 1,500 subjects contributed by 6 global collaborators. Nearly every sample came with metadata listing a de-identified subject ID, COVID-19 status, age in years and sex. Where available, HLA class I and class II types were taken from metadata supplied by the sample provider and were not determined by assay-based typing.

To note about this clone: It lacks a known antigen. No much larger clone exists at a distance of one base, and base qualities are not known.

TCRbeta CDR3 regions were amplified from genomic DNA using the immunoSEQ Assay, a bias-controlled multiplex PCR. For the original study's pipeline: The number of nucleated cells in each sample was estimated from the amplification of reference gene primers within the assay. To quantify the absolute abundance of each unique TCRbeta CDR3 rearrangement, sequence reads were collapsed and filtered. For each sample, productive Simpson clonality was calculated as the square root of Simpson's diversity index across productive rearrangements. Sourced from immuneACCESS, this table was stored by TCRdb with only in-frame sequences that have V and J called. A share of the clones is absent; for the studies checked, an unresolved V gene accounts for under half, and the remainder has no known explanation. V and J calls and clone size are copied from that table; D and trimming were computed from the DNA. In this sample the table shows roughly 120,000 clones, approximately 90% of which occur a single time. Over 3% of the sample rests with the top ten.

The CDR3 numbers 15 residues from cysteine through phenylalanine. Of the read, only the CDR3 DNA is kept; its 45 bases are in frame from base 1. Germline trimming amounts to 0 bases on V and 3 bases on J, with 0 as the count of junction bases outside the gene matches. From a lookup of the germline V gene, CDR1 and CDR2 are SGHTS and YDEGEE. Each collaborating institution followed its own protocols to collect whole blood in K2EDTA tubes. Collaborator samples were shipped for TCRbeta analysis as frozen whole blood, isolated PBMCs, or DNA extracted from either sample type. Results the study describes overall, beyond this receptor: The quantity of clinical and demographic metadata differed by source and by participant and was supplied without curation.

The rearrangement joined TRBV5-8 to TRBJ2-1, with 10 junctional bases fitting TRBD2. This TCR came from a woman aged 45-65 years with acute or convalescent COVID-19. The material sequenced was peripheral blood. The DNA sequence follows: TGTGCCAGCAGCTTGGTAGCGGGAGGCTACAATGAGCAGTTCTTC. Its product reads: CASSLVAGGYNEQFF.